This is a list of T cell receptor beta chains from one sample in a study of blood T cells in healthy people across ages. TCRdb fed the 5' RACE reads into MiXCR, producing one record per CDR3 protein. The sample includes some 1.4 million distinct CDR3 sequences, approximately 38% of them seen just once. The sequencing sample was made of blood. These receptors were collected from a woman between 18 and 30 years old in good health. The CDR3 runs from the conserved cysteine through the conserved F or W. Fields, in order: CDR3 protein, CDR3 DNA, V gene, D gene, J gene, clone size. D genes are given only for firm matches. Where a row states a size, it is once, few, many or the class of an expanded clone; other rows omit it.

CDR3aa: CASSSPAGGTVTDTQYF
CDR3nt: TGCGCCAGCAGCTCTCCTGCGGGGGGGACCGTAACAGATACGCAGTATTTT
v_gene: TRBV5-1
d_gene: TRBD2
j_gene: TRBJ2-3
abundance: few

CDR3aa: CASSLEVPNEQFF
CDR3nt: TGTGCCAGCAGCTTAGAAGTCCCCAATGAGCAGTTCTTC
v_gene: TRBV11-2
d_gene: .
j_gene: TRBJ2-1
abundance: .

CDR3aa: CASSNPLGTGGYEQYF
CDR3nt: TGTGCCAGCAGTAACCCTCTCGGGACAGGAGGCTACGAGCAGTACTTC
v_gene: TRBV6-5
d_gene: TRBD1
j_gene: TRBJ2-7
abundance: few

CDR3aa: CASSAGQGWGSPLHF
CDR3nt: TGTGCCAGCAGTGCGGGACAGGGTTGGGGGTCACCCCTCCACTTT
v_gene: TRBV25-1
d_gene: TRBD1
j_gene: TRBJ1-6
abundance: few

CDR3aa: CASRSNFGVTEAFF
CDR3nt: TGTGCCAGCCGATCCAATTTTGGGGTCACTGAAGCTTTCTTT
v_gene: TRBV6-6
d_gene: .
j_gene: TRBJ1-1
abundance: .

CDR3aa: CASSLGAVMNTEAFF
CDR3nt: TGTGCCAGCAGCTTAGGGGCGGTAATGAACACTGAAGCTTTCTTT
v_gene: TRBV7-2
d_gene: .
j_gene: TRBJ1-1
abundance: few

CDR3aa: CASSLVVAGNNEQFF
CDR3nt: TGCGCCAGCAGCTTGGTAGTAGCGGGAAACAATGAGCAGTTCTTC
v_gene: TRBV5-1
d_gene: TRBD2
j_gene: TRBJ2-1
abundance: few

CDR3aa: CASSLGGAEQPQHF
CDR3nt: TGCGCCAGCAGCTTGGGGGGCGCGGAACAGCCCCAGCATTTT
v_gene: TRBV5-1
d_gene: .
j_gene: TRBJ1-5
abundance: few

CDR3aa: CAWSLRTTGITYEQYF
CDR3nt: TGTGCCTGGAGCCTTCGAACGACAGGGATCACCTACGAGCAGTACTTC
v_gene: TRBV30
d_gene: TRBD1
j_gene: TRBJ2-7
abundance: many

CDR3aa: CASRMGPSQETQYF
CDR3nt: TGCGCCAGCAGGATGGGGCCCAGCCAAGAGACCCAGTACTTC
v_gene: TRBV5-1
d_gene: .
j_gene: TRBJ2-5
abundance: .

CDR3aa: CASRPDRGRGNTEAFF
CDR3nt: TGTGCCAGCAGACCCGACAGGGGGCGGGGGAACACTGAAGCTTTCTTT
v_gene: TRBV4-2
d_gene: TRBD1
j_gene: TRBJ1-1
abundance: few

CDR3aa: CASSLARDGTDTEAFF
CDR3nt: TGTGCCAGCAGTTTAGCGCGGGATGGGACAGACACTGAAGCTTTCTTT
v_gene: TRBV12-3/TRBV12-4
d_gene: TRBD1
j_gene: TRBJ1-1
abundance: .

CDR3aa: CASSFRGEDTQYF
CDR3nt: TGTGCCAGCAGCTTTCGAGGGGAGGATACGCAGTATTTT
v_gene: TRBV7-8
d_gene: .
j_gene: TRBJ2-3
abundance: few

CDR3aa: CASSPRNSGISYEQYF
CDR3nt: TGCGCCAGCAGCCCAAGAAATAGCGGGATATCCTACGAGCAGTACTTC
v_gene: TRBV4-1
d_gene: TRBD2
j_gene: TRBJ2-7
abundance: few

CDR3aa: CASTDESTTGDEQFF
CDR3nt: TGTGCCAGCACCGACGAATCCACCACGGGCGATGAGCAGTTCTTC
v_gene: TRBV27
d_gene: .
j_gene: TRBJ2-1
abundance: .

CDR3aa: CASRRTALNEKLFF
CDR3nt: TGTGCCAGCAGGCGGACAGCGCTTAATGAAAAACTGTTTTTT
v_gene: TRBV12-3/TRBV12-4
d_gene: .
j_gene: TRBJ1-4
abundance: .

CDR3aa: CASAPTGLALITNEQFF
CDR3nt: TGTGCCAGCGCACCGACCGGACTAGCCTTAATCACCAATGAGCAGTTCTTC
v_gene: TRBV2
d_gene: TRBD2
j_gene: TRBJ2-1
abundance: .

CDR3aa: CASSFDRATGNTIYF
CDR3nt: TGTGCCAGCAGCTTCGACAGGGCAACTGGAAACACCATATATTTT
v_gene: TRBV11-1
d_gene: TRBD1
j_gene: TRBJ1-3
abundance: .

CDR3aa: CASSTRSAYEQYF
CDR3nt: TGTGCCAGCAGCACCCGATCAGCATACGAGCAGTACTTC
v_gene: TRBV7-2
d_gene: .
j_gene: TRBJ2-7
abundance: many

CDR3aa: CSARDPTGANYGYTF
CDR3nt: TGCAGTGCTAGAGACCCGACAGGGGCGAACTATGGCTACACCTTC
v_gene: TRBV20-1
d_gene: TRBD1
j_gene: TRBJ1-2
abundance: .

CDR3aa: CSARDRLAGKFF
CDR3nt: TGCAGTGCTAGAGACCGACTAGCGGGAAAGTTCTTC
v_gene: TRBV20-1
d_gene: TRBD2
j_gene: TRBJ2-1
abundance: .

CDR3aa: CASRSGLRPTLYF
CDR3nt: TGTGCCAGCAGGTCAGGTTTGCGCCCGACCTTATATTTT
v_gene: TRBV28
d_gene: .
j_gene: TRBJ1-3
abundance: few

CDR3aa: CSAKQRGGTANTGELFF
CDR3nt: TGCAGTGCTAAACAACGGGGGGGGACAGCGAACACCGGGGAGCTGTTTTTT
v_gene: TRBV20-1
d_gene: .
j_gene: TRBJ2-2
abundance: once

CDR3aa: CASTRGSQGVSYNEQFF
CDR3nt: TGTGCCAGCACCCGGGGGTCGCAGGGGGTTAGTTACAATGAGCAGTTCTTC
v_gene: TRBV5-6
d_gene: .
j_gene: TRBJ2-1
abundance: .

CDR3aa: CASSLGGVRDRDDNEQFF
CDR3nt: TGTGCCAGCAGCTTAGGGGGGGTCCGGGACAGGGACGACAATGAGCAGTTCTTC
v_gene: TRBV7-9
d_gene: TRBD1
j_gene: TRBJ2-1
abundance: .

CDR3aa: CSVEEGLAGVYHEQFF
CDR3nt: TGCAGCGTTGAAGAAGGATTAGCGGGAGTGTACCACGAGCAGTTTTTC
v_gene: TRBV29-1
d_gene: TRBD2
j_gene: TRBJ2-1
abundance: .

CDR3aa: CASNAKWTVGNNEQYF
CDR3nt: TGTGCCAGCAACGCAAAATGGACAGTCGGGAACAATGAGCAGTACTTC
v_gene: TRBV14
d_gene: .
j_gene: TRBJ2-7
abundance: .

CDR3aa: CATSRDRMYNEQFF
CDR3nt: TGTGCCACCAGCAGGGACCGAATGTACAATGAGCAGTTCTTC
v_gene: TRBV15
d_gene: .
j_gene: TRBJ2-1
abundance: few

CDR3aa: CASSHPAGSDTQYF
CDR3nt: TGTGCCAGCAGCCACCCTGCCGGTTCAGATACGCAGTATTTT
v_gene: TRBV12-3/TRBV12-4
d_gene: .
j_gene: TRBJ2-3
abundance: .

CDR3aa: CSAEPGGRLGGTDTQYF
CDR3nt: TGCAGCGCTGAACCGGGAGGGCGGTTGGGGGGCACAGATACGCAGTATTTT
v_gene: TRBV29-1
d_gene: TRBD2
j_gene: TRBJ2-3
abundance: .

CDR3aa: CSARQTSYEQYF
CDR3nt: TGCAGCGCCAGACAAACCTCCTACGAGCAGTACTTC
v_gene: TRBV29-1
d_gene: .
j_gene: TRBJ2-7
abundance: many

CDR3aa: CALSRGAGGNQPQHF
CDR3nt: TGTGCCCTATCTCGGGGGGCGGGTGGCAATCAGCCCCAGCATTTT
v_gene: TRBV28
d_gene: .
j_gene: TRBJ1-5
abundance: once

CDR3aa: CASSPIVRGQGSYEQYF
CDR3nt: TGCGCCAGCAGCCCGATTGTGAGAGGCCAGGGGTCCTACGAGCAGTACTTC
v_gene: TRBV5-1
d_gene: .
j_gene: TRBJ2-7
abundance: few

CDR3aa: CASSQDSGIHQETQYF
CDR3nt: TGTGCCAGCAGCCAAGATTCCGGAATCCACCAAGAGACCCAGTACTTC
v_gene: TRBV14
d_gene: .
j_gene: TRBJ2-5
abundance: .

CDR3aa: CASSVERIYKQYF
CDR3nt: TGTGCCAGCAGTGTGGAACGGATATACAAGCAGTACTTC
v_gene: TRBV6-1
d_gene: .
j_gene: TRBJ2-4
abundance: .

CDR3aa: CASSERQLPYEQYF
CDR3nt: TGTGCCAGCAGTGAACGGCAATTGCCCTACGAGCAGTACTTC
v_gene: TRBV2
d_gene: .
j_gene: TRBJ2-7
abundance: once

CDR3aa: CAISEKGRGTNEQFF
CDR3nt: TGTGCCATCAGTGAAAAGGGACGGGGAACCAATGAGCAGTTCTTC
v_gene: TRBV10-3
d_gene: .
j_gene: TRBJ2-1
abundance: .

CDR3aa: CASSSFGSYEQYF
CDR3nt: TGTGCCAGCAGCTCGTTCGGCTCCTACGAGCAGTACTTC
v_gene: TRBV27
d_gene: .
j_gene: TRBJ2-7
abundance: few

CDR3aa: CASSSRRGETGNEQFF
CDR3nt: TGTGCCAGCAGCTCAAGGAGAGGAGAGACGGGGAATGAGCAGTTCTTC
v_gene: TRBV11-2
d_gene: .
j_gene: TRBJ2-1
abundance: few

CDR3aa: CASSRGGDSYGQYF
CDR3nt: TGCGCCAGCAGCCGGGGCGGGGATTCCTACGGGCAGTACTTC
v_gene: TRBV4-1
d_gene: .
j_gene: TRBJ2-4
abundance: once

CDR3aa: CSARAMEGYTF
CDR3nt: TGCAGTGCTAGGGCTATGGAAGGCTACACCTTC
v_gene: TRBV20-1
d_gene: .
j_gene: TRBJ1-2
abundance: .

CDR3aa: CASSLKRNFVSGSGTDTQYF
CDR3nt: TGTGCCAGCAGTTTGAAACGCAACTTTGTGAGCGGGAGCGGCACAGATACGCAGTATTTT
v_gene: TRBV6-5
d_gene: TRBD2
j_gene: TRBJ2-3
abundance: .

CDR3aa: CASSSTAGTSDYNEQFF
CDR3nt: TGTGCCAGCAGTTCCACCGCCGGGACTAGCGATTACAATGAGCAGTTCTTC
v_gene: TRBV12-3/TRBV12-4
d_gene: TRBD2
j_gene: TRBJ2-1
abundance: .

CDR3aa: CASRPTGDHGYTF
CDR3nt: TGTGCCAGCAGACCCACAGGGGACCATGGCTACACCTTC
v_gene: TRBV28
d_gene: TRBD1
j_gene: TRBJ1-2
abundance: .

CDR3aa: CAIRDDRAHGNTIYF
CDR3nt: TGTGCCATCAGGGATGACAGGGCGCACGGAAACACCATATATTTT
v_gene: TRBV10-3
d_gene: TRBD1
j_gene: TRBJ1-3
abundance: .

CDR3aa: CAISGQGGGNQPQHF
CDR3nt: TGTGCCATCAGTGGACAGGGGGGAGGCAATCAGCCCCAGCATTTT
v_gene: TRBV10-3
d_gene: TRBD1
j_gene: TRBJ1-5
abundance: .

CDR3aa: CASSFGTSVSDTQYF
CDR3nt: TGTGCCAGCAGCTTTGGGACTAGCGTCTCAGATACGCAGTATTTT
v_gene: TRBV11-1
d_gene: TRBD2
j_gene: TRBJ2-3
abundance: many

CDR3aa: CSAPQGRVGYGYTF
CDR3nt: TGCAGTGCACCACAGGGGAGGGTGGGCTATGGCTACACCTTC
v_gene: TRBV20-1
d_gene: TRBD1
j_gene: TRBJ1-2
abundance: few

CDR3aa: CASSDLGNSYNEQFF
CDR3nt: TGTGCCAGCAGTGACTTAGGGAACTCCTACAATGAGCAGTTCTTC
v_gene: TRBV6-1
d_gene: .
j_gene: TRBJ2-1
abundance: .

CDR3aa: CASSVGNSGNTIYF
CDR3nt: TGTGCCAGCAGCGTTGGGAACTCTGGAAACACCATATATTTT
v_gene: TRBV9
d_gene: .
j_gene: TRBJ1-3
abundance: .

CDR3aa: CASGLARGDGTYNEQFF
CDR3nt: TGTGCTAGTGGTTTGGCCAGAGGCGACGGAACCTACAATGAGCAGTTCTTC
v_gene: TRBV12-5
d_gene: .
j_gene: TRBJ2-1
abundance: .

CDR3aa: CASSRQAQPNTEAFF
CDR3nt: TGTGCCAGCAGTCGACAGGCCCAACCGAACACTGAAGCTTTCTTT
v_gene: TRBV6-6
d_gene: .
j_gene: TRBJ1-1
abundance: few

CDR3aa: CASSTREGGYGYTF
CDR3nt: TGTGCCAGCAGTACCCGAGAGGGAGGTTATGGCTACACCTTC
v_gene: TRBV6-6
d_gene: .
j_gene: TRBJ1-2
abundance: few

CDR3aa: CATGGFRERTNYGYTF
CDR3nt: TGTGCCACAGGGGGGTTCAGGGAGAGGACTAACTATGGCTACACCTTC
v_gene: TRBV21-1
d_gene: .
j_gene: TRBJ1-2
abundance: few

CDR3aa: CSVPEGLQETQYF
CDR3nt: TGCAGTGTACCAGAGGGACTACAAGAGACCCAGTACTTC
v_gene: TRBV20-1
d_gene: TRBD2
j_gene: TRBJ2-5
abundance: .